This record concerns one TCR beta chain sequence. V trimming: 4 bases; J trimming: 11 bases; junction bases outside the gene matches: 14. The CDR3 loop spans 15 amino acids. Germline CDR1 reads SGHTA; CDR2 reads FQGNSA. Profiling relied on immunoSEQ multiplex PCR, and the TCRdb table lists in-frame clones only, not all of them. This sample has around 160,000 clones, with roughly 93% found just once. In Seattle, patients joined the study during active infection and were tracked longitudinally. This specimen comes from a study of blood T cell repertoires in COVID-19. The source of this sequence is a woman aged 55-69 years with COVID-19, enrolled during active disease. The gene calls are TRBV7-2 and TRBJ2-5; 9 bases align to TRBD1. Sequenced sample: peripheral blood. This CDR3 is CASSSSVGQGGIQYF. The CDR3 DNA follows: TGTGCCAGCAGCTCCTCGGTGGGACAGGGCGGGATTCAGTACTTC. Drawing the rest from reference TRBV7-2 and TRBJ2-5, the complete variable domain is GAGVSQSPSNKVTEKGKDVELRCDPISGHTALYWYRQSLGQGLEFLIYFQGNSAPDKSGLPSDRFSAERTGGSVSTLTIQRTQQEDSAVYLCASSSSVGQGGIQYFGPGTRLLVL.